This record concerns one T cell receptor beta chain sequence. Authors' analysis steps: Cell counts per sample came from amplifying reference gene primers. Clones were read by immunoSEQ multiplex PCR, and TCRdb kept only the in-frame ones, dropping some. D and trimming come from the DNA, and the V and J calls and clone size come from that table. This sample has 200,000 to 250,000 clones, with around four fifths found just once. This sample was taken from a study of blood T cell repertoires in COVID-19. Study-wide context: COVID-19 samples collected from the United States, Italy and Spain covered acute and convalescent phases. PBMCs, B-cell-depleted T cells, or T cells provided the cDNA or gDNA that made up the material.

This CDR3 contains 12 residues. Germline loops: CDR1 PRHDT, CDR2 FYEKMQ (reference sequence). V was shortened by 6 bases and J by 7 bases, with 13 bases between the two germline ends. The TCR comes from a man aged 30-40 years who had recovered from COVID-19. The chain has TRBV13 and TRBJ2-7, with D perhaps TRBD2 (6 bases). Sequencing used peripheral blood. CDR3 nucleotide sequence: TGTGCCAGCAGTCTCCACCGGGGGGAGCAGTACTTC. This translates into CASSLHRGEQYF. The entire variable domain, with the rest obtained from reference TRBV13 and TRBJ2-7, is as follows: AAGVIQSPRHLIKEKRETATLKCYPIPRHDTVYWYQQGPGQDPQFLISFYEKMQSDKGSIPDRFSAQQFSDYHSELNMSSLELGDSALYFCASSLHRGEQYFGPGTRLTVT.